These T cell receptor beta chains were read from a single sample in a study of type 1 regulatory T cells. TCRdb reprocessed the reads via MiXCR and lists one record per CDR3 protein. Among about 71,000 distinct CDR3 sequences listed, less than 25% were seen once. For these TCRs, the target antigens are not known. The sequencing sample was made of cultured type 1 regulatory T (Tr1) cells, either the whole culture or a sorted fraction (not recorded which). Receptor source: a human donor in good health. CDR3s include the opening cysteine and the closing phenylalanine or tryptophan. D genes are given only for firm matches. Clone size is shown for a subset of rows, as once, few, many or a class of expanded clone.

d_call	v_call	j_call	clone_size	cdr3_aa
.	TRBV12-3/TRBV12-4	TRBJ2-1	.	CASSRAAESSYNEQFF
.	TRBV12-3/TRBV12-4	TRBJ2-1	.	CASSLRGVEQFF
.	TRBV7-9	TRBJ2-1	few	CASSSLSLTYNEQFF
TRBD2	TRBV5-1	TRBJ2-1	few	CASSSLTSGGYNEQFF
TRBD1	TRBV6-5	TRBJ1-6	few	CASSRQGAGAPLHF
TRBD1	TRBV20-1	TRBJ1-1	.	CSARTGWTEAFF
.	TRBV19	TRBJ1-1	.	CASSSNRATEAFF
.	TRBV20-1	TRBJ1-1	few	CSASRPGSNTEAFF
.	TRBV15	TRBJ2-7	few	CATSRGDTSYEQYF
.	TRBV10-3	TRBJ1-1	.	CAISGQTGNTEAFF
TRBD2	TRBV10-3	TRBJ2-7	few	CAISGGTSGKYEQYF
.	TRBV7-9	TRBJ1-1	.	CASSLQVDIEAFF
.	TRBV6-1	TRBJ1-5	few	CASRQGQDQPQHF
.	TRBV29-1	TRBJ2-2	.	CSGYSGQETQYFGSNTGELFF
TRBD1	TRBV7-9	TRBJ1-1	.	CASSEPGQGMTTEAFF
.	TRBV19	TRBJ2-3	few	CASKGPADTQYF
.	TRBV29-1	TRBJ2-5	.	CSVDSTQETQYF
.	TRBV5-1	TRBJ2-3	few	CASSSSRGTDTQYF
TRBD2	TRBV20-1	TRBJ2-1	.	CSASGRAHEQFF
.	TRBV27	TRBJ2-5	.	CATSPGSAGQETQYF
TRBD1	TRBV5-1	TRBJ1-5	few	CASSLTGGVQPQHF